The next 18 T cell receptor beta chains were all read from a single sample in a study of CD8+ T cells in alopecia areata. Sequencing templates came from extracted RNA that was reverse transcribed into cDNA. Produced via immunoSEQ multiplex PCR; TCRdb's table is partial and in-frame only. The data hold 100,000 to 130,000 clones, with about 83% observed a single time. Treatment indicated: oral pan-JAK inhibitor, 5-10 mg twice daily. Sequences were derived from CD8+ T cells sorted from blood, sampled at week 24, from a patient treated with tofacitinib. Receptors originate from a human donor with alopecia areata.

The V and J genes are TRBV10-3 and TRBJ2-5, with TRBD2 matching over 9 bases. CDR3 size: 15 residues. Trimming removed 4 bases from V and 3 bases from J; junction bases left unmatched: 6. Germline assignment: CDR1 ENHRY and CDR2 SYGVKD. CDR3: CAISGERGAEETQYF. CDR3 nucleotides: TGTGCCATCAGTGGGGAGCGGGGGGCCGAAGAGACCCAGTACTTC.

The chain is built from TRBV4-3 and TRBJ2-3; tentatively, D is TRBD2 (6 bases). CDR1 is LGHNA and CDR2 is YSLEER in the germline V gene. The V gene lost 0 bases and the J gene lost 4 bases, with 11 bases spanning the gap. This CDR3 is 15 amino acids long. The DNA for the CDR3 is TGCGCCAGCAGCCAAGATGGGGGGTACGCAGATACGCAGTATTTT. It encodes CASSQDGGYADTQYF.

The chain couples TRBV7-9 to TRBJ2-6; maybe TRBD1 (6 bases). This CDR3 is 17 amino acids long. Trimming took 2 bases from V and 0 from J, leaving 11 bases between them. Per the germline V gene, CDR1 is SEHNR and CDR2 is FQNEAQ (reference sequence). The CDR3 reads CASSLSGAGSGANVLTF. For the CDR3, the DNA is TGTGCCAGCAGCTTATCAGGGGCCGGCTCTGGGGCCAACGTCCTGACTTTC.

The chain recombines TRBV7-8 with TRBJ2-3; a possible D gene is TRBD1 (5 bases). V lost 5 bases to trimming and J lost 0 bases, with 15 bases between them. The CDR3 loop spans 16 amino acids. The germline V gene has CDR1 SGHVS and CDR2 FQNEAQ. The CDR3 is CASSLSTAISTDTQYF. The CDR3, as DNA: TGTGCCAGCAGCCTCTCGACAGCTATCAGCACAGATACGCAGTATTTT.

This chain joins TRBV5-1 and TRBJ2-7; TRBD1 might be the D (6 bases). The CDR3 length is 13 residues. Germline V lookup: CDR1 SGHRS, CDR2 YFSETQ. Between the trimmed V and J ends, which lost 5 bases and 6 bases, there was a span of 15 bases. The CDR3 is CASSYPGTPEQYF. As DNA, the CDR3 is TGCGCCAGCAGTTACCCCGGGACACCCGAGCAGTACTTC.

The V and J genes are TRBV7-6 and TRBJ2-7; 9 bases are shared with TRBD1. CDR3 length equals 14 residues. Germline-derived CDR1 and CDR2 are SGHVS and FNYEAQ. V trimming: 4 bases; J trimming: 5 bases; junction bases outside the gene matches: 6. The CDR3 reads CASSSRQGVDEQYF. CDR3 nucleotide sequence: TGTGCCAGCAGCTCGAGACAGGGGGTCGACGAGCAGTACTTC.

V is TRBV4-3 and J is TRBJ1-1; D is ambiguous. The V end lost 1 base, the J end lost 1 base, and 4 bases lay between the germline ends. The CDR3 loop spans 13 amino acids. Germline CDR1 and CDR2: LGHNA and YSLEER. CDR3 bases: TGCGCCAGCAGCCAAGCCAGGAACACTGAAGCTTTCTTT. Its protein product is CASSQARNTEAFF.

The chain uses TRBV5-8 and TRBJ2-5; D gene unclear. The better agreement between TRBJ2-7 and the DNA end casts doubt on the J call. The CDR3 covers 14 residues. Germline-derived CDR1 and CDR2 are SGHTS and YDEGEE. CDR3 protein: CASSTRSEAYEQYF. DNA of the CDR3: TGTGCCAGCAGCACCCGGTCCGAGGCCTACGAGCAGTACTTC.

The chain combines TRBV10-3 with TRBJ2-7; D is perhaps TRBD1 or TRBD2 (5 bases each). The CDR3 has 14 amino acids. Between the trimmed V and J ends, which lost 0 bases and 3 bases, there was a span of 9 bases. CDR1 is ENHRY and CDR2 is SYGVKD in the germline V gene. The CDR3 DNA follows: TGTGCCATCAGTGAGTCGGGACGGATCTACGAGCAGTACTTC. Its protein product is CAISESGRIYEQYF.

The V and J genes are TRBV7-9 and TRBJ1-4; D is unclear. This CDR3 contains 15 residues. Germline loops: CDR1 SEHNR, CDR2 FQNEAQ (reference sequence). Trimming left V 1 base short and J 0 bases short, with 6 bases between. The CDR3 loop is CASSLGPATNEKLFF. The CDR3 DNA reads TGTGCCAGCAGCTTAGGACCAGCAACTAATGAAAAACTGTTTTTT. The full variable domain, with the rest looked up from reference TRBV7-9 and TRBJ1-4, is DTGVSQNPRHKITKRGQNVTFRCDPISEHNRLYWYRQTLGQGPEFLTYFQNEAQLEKSRLLSDRFSAERPKGSFSTLEIQRTEQGDSAMYLCASSLGPATNEKLFFGSGTQLSVL.

The chain is built from TRBV5-1 and TRBJ1-1; D is perhaps TRBD1 (5 bases). Germline V lookup: CDR1 SGHRS, CDR2 YFSETQ. This CDR3 is 16 amino acids long. V was pared by 5 bases and J by 1 base, with 18 bases between. The CDR3 here is CASRMGWGERNTEAFF. CDR3 nucleotides: TGCGCCAGCAGAATGGGCTGGGGGGAAAGGAACACTGAAGCTTTCTTT. The complete variable domain, with remaining parts taken from reference TRBV5-1 and TRBJ1-1, reads KAGVTQTPRYLIKTRGQQVTLSCSPISGHRSVSWYQQTPGQGLQFLFEYFSETQRNKGNFPGRFSGRQFSNSRSEMNVSTLELGDSALYLCASRMGWGERNTEAFFGQGTRLTVV.

The chain combines TRBV5-4 with TRBJ2-1; TRBD1 matches at 9 bases. The trim removed 3 bases at V and 2 bases at J, leaving 6 bases unmatched. The CDR3 totals 16 residues. Germline V gene sequence: CDR1 SGHNT, CDR2 YYREEE (reference sequence). Here the CDR3 reads CASSSTGTGPYNEQFF. The CDR3 coding sequence is TGTGCCAGCAGCTCCACCGGGACAGGGCCCTACAATGAGCAGTTCTTC.

The chain has TRBV29-1 and TRBJ2-7; 13 nucleotides align to TRBD2. V was pared by 6 bases and J by 3 bases, with 2 bases of the junction left unmatched. Germline assignment: CDR1 SQVTM and CDR2 ANQGSEA. The length of the CDR3 is 13 residues. The CDR3, as DNA: TGCAGCGTGGGACTAGCGGGGCACTACGAGCAGTACTTC. Amino acids: CSVGLAGHYEQYF.

The rearrangement uses TRBV5-1 and TRBJ2-7, with 9 bases that match TRBD1. This CDR3 is built from 15 residues. Germline V gives CDR1 SGHRS, CDR2 YFSETQ. V was pared by 3 bases and J by 0 bases, with 4 bases of the junction left unmatched. CDR3 DNA: TGCGCCAGCAGCTATGGGACAGGGAGCTCCTACGAGCAGTACTTC. The encoded protein is CASSYGTGSSYEQYF. Drawing the rest from reference TRBV5-1 and TRBJ2-7, the complete variable domain is KAGVTQTPRYLIKTRGQQVTLSCSPISGHRSVSWYQQTPGQGLQFLFEYFSETQRNKGNFPGRFSGRQFSNSRSEMNVSTLELGDSALYLCASSYGTGSSYEQYFGPGTRLTVT.

V is TRBV4-3 and J is TRBJ2-6; D unclear. The CDR3 runs to 15 residues. The germline gives CDR1 LGHNA, CDR2 YSLEER. V lost 4 bases and J 1 base, leaving 8 bases between the germline ends. In DNA, the CDR3 is TGCGCCAGCAGCCCCAGTAAATCTGGGGCCAACGTCCTGACTTTC. It translates to CASSPSKSGANVLTF.

The V and J genes are TRBV7-9 and TRBJ1-1; D uncertain. This CDR3 is 13 amino acids long. Germline V gives CDR1 SEHNR, CDR2 FQNEAQ (reference sequence). Trimming took 1 base from V and 4 from J, leaving 7 bases between them. This CDR3 is CASSLGWGTEAFF. CDR3 nucleotides: TGTGCCAGCAGCTTAGGATGGGGCACTGAAGCTTTCTTT.

The chain joins TRBV7-2 to TRBJ2-2; tentatively, D is TRBD1 (5 bases). The germline CDR1 and CDR2 sequences are SGHTA and FQGNSA. The CDR3 loop spans 14 amino acids. V lost 5 bases to trimming and J lost 0 bases, with 7 bases between them. The DNA for the CDR3 is TGTGCCAGCAGCCCGACAGCGAACACCGGGGAGCTGTTTTTT. Protein sequence: CASSPTANTGELFF.

This rearrangement joins TRBV4-2 to TRBJ1-1; D gene uncertain. This CDR3 contains 13 residues. Germline V gene data show CDR1 as LGHNA and CDR2 as YNFKEQ. Trimming shortened V by 4 bases and J by 5 bases, and 11 bases separated the two germline ends. CDR3 in amino acids: CASSPPPGTEAFF. The DNA for the CDR3 is TGTGCCAGCAGCCCCCCCCCGGGAACTGAAGCTTTCTTT.